A selection of T cell receptor beta chains follows, all from one sample in a study of cytotoxic CD8 clonotypes in ibrutinib-treated CLL. Profiling relied on immunoSEQ multiplex PCR, and the TCRdb table lists in-frame clones only, not all of them. The sample lists under 150,000 clones; 75% to 95% were seen once. The starting material was PBMCs, obtained after 12 months of ibrutinib treatment. The receptors were sampled from a human donor with chronic lymphocytic leukemia. Each CDR3 is given without its conserved first and last residue. Fields, in order: V gene, J gene, D gene, CDR3 protein. D genes are given only for firm matches.

TRBV19,TRBJ2-1,.,ASTPRSSYNEQF
TRBV18,TRBJ2-2,.,ASSPSHTGELF
TRBV5-1,TRBJ2-1,.,ASSLVSPNEQF
TRBV7-9,TRBJ2-5,.,ASSSRETQY
TRBV5-1,TRBJ2-7,.,ASSLGGAFNEQY
TRBV28,TRBJ2-7,TRBD1,ASSPARTGAYEQY
TRBV7-9,TRBJ2-7,TRBD2,ASRITTGLAGAGEQY
TRBV7-8,TRBJ2-1,.,ASSLEAGFYNEQF
TRBV30,TRBJ1-2,.,AWSVAGYNGYT
TRBV2,TRBJ2-2,.,ASRGPGDTGELF
TRBV5-1,TRBJ2-5,TRBD2,ASSVGWGTSDQETQY
TRBV28,TRBJ2-7,.,ASSENRDYEQY
TRBV2,TRBJ1-5,.,ASSEADSNQPQH
TRBV15,TRBJ2-1,.,ATSRKTGTVSYNEQF
TRBV7-9,TRBJ2-7,TRBD1,ASSLNRGLGEQY
TRBV27,TRBJ1-4,.,ASSSGGGATNEKLF
TRBV18,TRBJ2-3,.,ASSPQDRTY
TRBV7-2,TRBJ2-3,.,ASSKSGGGGNTQY
TRBV19,TRBJ2-3,.,ASRDWSTDTQY
TRBV5-1,TRBJ1-2,TRBD1,ASSAGTGVGYT
TRBV5-4,TRBJ2-5,TRBD1,ASSFGQGVVETQY
TRBV2,TRBJ2-1,.,ASRTAVGNEQF
TRBV28,TRBJ1-2,.,ASSSSGEGDYGYT
TRBV6-5,TRBJ2-6,.,ATSSSGANVLT
TRBV6-1,TRBJ2-7,.,ASSPISGEQY
TRBV6-6,TRBJ2-3,TRBD1,ASTGGSFDTQY
TRBV4-1,TRBJ2-7,.,ASSQGLVGSYEQY
TRBV7-8,TRBJ2-7,.,ATLRHKEGEQY
TRBV5-6,TRBJ1-3,.,ASSFPGTVGNTIY
TRBV28,TRBJ1-2,.,ASSLSGSGFHHYGYT
TRBV19,TRBJ1-1,.,ASRIPPNTEAF
TRBV9,TRBJ2-6,.,ASSALRVTAPNVLT
TRBV9,TRBJ2-5,.,ASSGPGEVETQY
TRBV7-9,TRBJ2-3,TRBD2,ASSSGLAGVDTQY
TRBV5-1,TRBJ1-4,.,ASRQGEEKLF
TRBV7-3,TRBJ2-5,.,ASSFGGNTETQY